This T cell receptor beta chain was sequenced in a study of shared clonotypes between healthy human individuals. The study, taken as a whole, reports: Limitation of the genetic and exposure-history diversity represented came from the few donors.

There were no recent acute infections or vaccinations among the donors, who were healthy HIV-negative adults. Data came from immunoSEQ multiplex PCR; TCRdb stores just in-frame clones and leaves some out. The repertoire has around 990,000 clones, approximately 75% of them found once; the top ten carry roughly 0.82%. Concerning this clone itself: The antigen is not known.

The length of the CDR3 is 19 residues. Germline trimming cut 5 bases from V and 1 base from J; bases unmatched to any gene: 17. Looked up from germline, CDR1 is SEHNR and CDR2 is FQNEAQ (reference sequence). The sequenced material came from memory CD4+ T cells from PBMCs. Subset defined: CD45RA-negative fraction. This sequence originates from a man aged 18 to 35 in good health. Some clones in this sample may be carry-over from other donors' samples. The chain carries TRBV7-9 and TRBJ2-3; 8 bases are shared with TRBD2. Here the CDR3 DNA reads TGTGCCAGCAGCCCACTTTTAGGGACGGCTAGCGGGCGCACAGATACGCAGTATTTT. This translates into CASSPLLGTASGRTDTQYF. Full variable domain (remainder filled in from reference TRBV7-9 and TRBJ2-3): DTGVSQNPRHKITKRGQNVTFRCDPISEHNRLYWYRQTLGQGPEFLTYFQNEAQLEKSRLLSDRFSAERPKGSFSTLEIQRTEQGDSAMYLCASSPLLGTASGRTDTQYFGPGTRLTVL.